Below are 15 T cell receptor beta chains sequenced from a single sample in a study of tumor-infiltrating lymphocytes in localized non-small cell lung cancer. Method: immunoSEQ multiplex PCR; TCRdb's copy keeps in-frame clones and lacks some. The sample consists of roughly 7,200 clones, 60% to 80% of them appearing once. The sequenced sample was uninvolved lung tissue not adjacent to the tumor. The receptors derive from a human donor with non-small cell lung cancer.

This sequence joins TRBV2 and TRBJ2-5; 10 bases agree with TRBD2. The CDR3 contains 13 residues. V shed 4 bases, J shed 8 bases, and the junction held 4 bases outside the gene matches. Germline V lookup: CDR1 SNHLY, CDR2 FYNNEI. CDR3 bases: TGTGCCAGCAGTGCGGTAGCGGGAGGCACCCAGTACTTC. Amino acid sequence: CASSAVAGGTQYF.

The chain joins TRBV11-2 to TRBJ2-1, with 8 bases fitting TRBD2. V trimming: 3 bases; J trimming: 9 bases; junction bases outside the gene matches: 7. CDR1 and CDR2 from the germline V gene are SGHAT and FQNNGV. The CDR3 totals 14 residues. CDR3 nucleotides: TGTGCCAGCAGCTTGCGGCGGGAGGCCGCTGAGCAGTTCTTC. Encoded protein: CASSLRREAAEQFF.

The rearrangement joins TRBV4-3 to TRBJ2-3; a weak D match, TRBD1 (6 bases). Trimming took off 1 base at V and 5 bases at J, with 16 bases between the two ends. Germline V lookup: CDR1 LGHNA, CDR2 YSLEER. This CDR3 is built from 16 residues. The CDR3 here is CASSQAHGTRQDTQYF. The CDR3 DNA follows: TGCGCCAGCAGCCAAGCCCACGGGACACGACAAGATACGCAGTATTTT.

The J gene is TRBJ1-2, the V gene TRBV29-1, with D possibly matching TRBD1 (5 bases). The CDR3 is 12 amino acids. Trimming took 6 bases from V and 1 from J, leaving 9 bases between them. CDR1 is SQVTM, CDR2 ANQGSEA, per germline. CDR3 sequence reads: CSVSDSNYGYTF. CDR3 sequence (DNA): TGCAGCGTGTCAGACAGTAACTATGGCTACACCTTC.

This clone ranks as medium-sized (0.01 to 0.1%). The chain recombines TRBV5-5 with TRBJ1-2; D might be TRBD1 (6 bases). Per germline, CDR1 SGHKS and CDR2 YYEKEE (reference sequence). The V end was cut by 4 bases, the J end by 5 bases, with 24 bases between. The CDR3 runs to 17 residues. In DNA, the CDR3 is TGTGCCAGCAGCGCTAGTGGGGGCGTGGGGGCTAGTTATGGCTACACCTTC. It translates to CASSASGGVGASYGYTF. Based on the CDR3 plus reference TRBV5-5 and TRBJ1-2, the full variable domain is DAGVTQSPTHLIKTRGQQVTLRCSPISGHKSVSWYQQVLGQGPQFIFQYYEKEERGRGNFPDRFSARQFPNYSSELNVNALLLGDSALYLCASSASGGVGASYGYTFGSGTRLTVV.

The chain couples TRBV6-7 to TRBJ2-7; TRBD1 matches at 9 bases. TRBV6-7 is an ORF, with its function uncertain. This CDR3 is built from 16 residues. The junction had 9 bases not matched to a gene; V was cut back by 5 bases and J by 1 base. CDR3 sequence reads: CASSAHMGQGSYEQYF. The DNA for the CDR3 is TGTGCCAGCAGTGCGCATATGGGACAGGGATCCTACGAGCAGTACTTC.

V gene TRBV11-2 combines with J gene TRBJ1-1; D unclear. CDR1 is SGHAT, CDR2 FQNNGV, per germline. V was trimmed by 5 bases and J by 1 base, leaving 8 bases between them. This CDR3 spans 13 amino acids. CDR3 bases: TGTGCCAGCAGCCCCAGGAGGAACACTGAAGCTTTCTTT. Residues: CASSPRRNTEAFF. Filled out from reference TRBV11-2 and TRBJ1-1, the complete variable domain reads EAGVAQSPRYKIIEKRQSVAFWCNPISGHATLYWYQQILGQGPKLLIQFQNNGVVDDSQLPKDRFSAERLKGVDSTLKIQPAKLEDSAVYLCASSPRRNTEAFFGQGTRLTVV.

The CDR3 is CASSFLGTGGEQYF. CDR3 nucleotides: TGTGCCAGCAGTTTCCTCGGGACAGGGGGCGAGCAGTACTTC. The gene calls are TRBV27 and TRBJ2-7; 11 nucleotides match TRBD1. The CDR3 covers 14 residues. Germline-derived CDR1 and CDR2 are MNHEY and SMNVEV (reference sequence). The ends lost 3 bases at V and 6 bases at J; junction bases unmatched: 4.

This chain joins TRBV5-6 and TRBJ2-3; D is ambiguous. Germline CDR1 SGHDT, CDR2 YYEEEE. This CDR3 contains 16 residues. V lost 4 bases and J lost 0, with 15 bases in between. As DNA, the CDR3 is TGTGCCAGCAGCATGATCCGGCAGAGAAGCACAGATACGCAGTATTTT. The encoded protein is CASSMIRQRSTDTQYF.

The V and J genes are TRBV7-2 and TRBJ2-7, with 9 bases matching TRBD1. This CDR3 spans 14 amino acids. The V and J ends lost 4 bases and 0 bases, in that order; junction bases with no gene match: 1. Germline values: CDR1 SGHTA, CDR2 FQGNSA. The DNA of the CDR3 is TGTGCCAGCAGCTCGACAGGGGGCTCCTACGAGCAGTACTTC. It specifies CASSSTGGSYEQYF.

The chain carries TRBV7-2 and TRBJ2-1; 8 positions match TRBD2. CDR3 length: 17 residues. Germline V lookup: CDR1 SGHTA, CDR2 FQGNSA. V was pared by 5 bases and J by 4 bases, with 13 bases of the junction left unmatched. CDR3 nucleotides: TGTGCCAGCAGCCCGATAACCGGGACTAGGAGTTACAATGAGCAGTTCTTC. Its translation: CASSPITGTRSYNEQFF.

V is TRBV5-5 and J is TRBJ2-2; TRBD1 might be the D (6 bases). The V end was cut by 4 bases, the J end by 0 bases, with 13 bases between. Germline CDR1 is SGHKS and CDR2 is YYEKEE (reference sequence). The length of the CDR3 is 16 residues. In DNA, the CDR3 is TGTGCCAGCAGCGGGGGCATGGGTACGAACACCGGGGAGCTGTTTTTT. Protein: CASSGGMGTNTGELFF. Combining the CDR3 with reference TRBV5-5 and TRBJ2-2 gives the whole variable domain DAGVTQSPTHLIKTRGQQVTLRCSPISGHKSVSWYQQVLGQGPQFIFQYYEKEERGRGNFPDRFSARQFPNYSSELNVNALLLGDSALYLCASSGGMGTNTGELFFGEGSRLTVL.

Only a few counts were recorded for this clone. The chain has TRBV28 and TRBJ1-2, with 7 bases aligning to TRBD1. The junction had 7 bases not matched to a gene; V was cut back by 5 bases and J by 4 bases. The length of the CDR3 is 14 residues. The germline V gene encodes CDR1 MDHEN and CDR2 SYDVKM. CDR3 amino acids: CASSPGQPTYGYTF. The DNA for the CDR3 is TGTGCCAGCAGTCCGGGACAGCCAACCTATGGCTACACCTTC.

The chain uses TRBV5-4 and TRBJ2-7; D remains ambiguous. Germline CDR1 reads SGHNT; CDR2 reads YYREEE (reference sequence). The CDR3 length is 14 residues. V dropped 4 bases and J dropped 4 bases, with 15 bases sitting between them. The DNA for the CDR3 is TGTGCCAGCAGCCGCCGTCCAGGAGATTACGAGCAGTACTTC. It codes for CASSRRPGDYEQYF. The full variable domain, in which reference TRBV5-4 and TRBJ2-7 provide the parts outside the CDR3, is ETGVTQSPTHLIKTRGQQVTLRCSSQSGHNTVSWYQQALGQGPQFIFQYYREEENGRGNFPPRFSGLQFPNYSSELNVNALELDDSALYLCASSRRPGDYEQYFGPGTRLTVT.

V is TRBV6-1 and J is TRBJ2-1, with D unclear. Trimming pared 0 bases from V and 5 bases from J, leaving 8 bases between. Per the germline V gene, CDR1 is MNHNS and CDR2 is SASEGT. This CDR3 spans 14 amino acids. The CDR3 spells CASSEAAAHNEQFF. CDR3 in DNA: TGTGCCAGCAGTGAAGCGGCGGCTCACAATGAGCAGTTCTTC.